The 21 T cell receptor beta chains listed next were all sequenced from one sample in a study of T cells in Graves' hyperthyroidism and ophthalmopathy. Using RNA transcripts as the source, TCR beta CDR3 regions were amplified. When the TCR CDR3 underwent first-round RT-PCR, the HTBI primer set was used. TCRdb re-called the multiplex PCR reads with MiXCR, one entry per CDR3 protein. The table shows roughly 350,000 distinct CDR3 sequences, with around 13% occurring only once. Sequenced: blood. The receptor source for this set is a woman aged 30 to 39 with Graves' ophthalmopathy.

This clonotype was seen at least ten times. The chain joins TRBV9 to TRBJ2-3; TRBD1 might be the D (5 bases). The germline V and J ends were trimmed by 6 bases and 6 bases, with 14 bases remaining between them. Germline V gives CDR1 SGDLS, CDR2 YYNGEE. This CDR3 has 13 residues. CDR3 DNA sequence: TGTGCCAGCAACCTTCAGGGCTGGGATACGCAGTATTTT. Translation gives CASNLQGWDTQYF.

This clonotype has a count of ten or more. The chain uses TRBV28 and TRBJ1-5; 9 bases agree with TRBD1. J gave up 4 bases and V 5 bases, and 6 bases lay outside the gene matches. The germline V gene encodes CDR1 MDHEN and CDR2 SYDVKM. The CDR3 runs to 15 residues. Here the CDR3 DNA reads TGTGCCAGCAGTGTGGACAGGGGAGGAAATCAGCCCCAGCATTTT. Residues: CASSVDRGGNQPQHF.

This clonotype was picked up many times. The J gene is TRBJ2-5, the V gene TRBV29-1, with D possibly matching TRBD2 (5 bases). V was pared by 5 bases and J by 4 bases, with 8 bases between. Germline values: CDR1 SQVTM, CDR2 ANQGSEA. The CDR3 sequence is 11 residues long. The CDR3 loop is CSVREGETQYF. The CDR3 nucleotides read TGCAGCGTTCGCGAGGGAGAGACCCAGTACTTC.

This rearrangement joins TRBV19 to TRBJ1-1; a weak D match, TRBD1 (5 bases). Germline values: CDR1 LNHDA, CDR2 SQIVND (reference sequence). V gave up 11 bases and J gave up 2 bases, with 12 bases separating them. The CDR3 has 12 residues. The CDR3 region is CARRGVNTEAFF. The CDR3 bases are TGTGCCCGCCGAGGGGTTAACACTGAAGCTTTCTTT.

This clonotype has at least ten counts. V gene TRBV12-3 or TRBV12-4 combines with J gene TRBJ1-3, with a tentative D call TRBD1 (6 bases). V dropped 3 bases and J dropped 0 bases, with 21 bases sitting between them. The CDR3 extends over 19 amino acids. Here the CDR3 reads CASSFFTGSEGGSGNTIYF. As DNA, the CDR3 is TGTGCCAGCAGTTTTTTTACAGGGAGCGAAGGCGGCTCTGGAAACACCATATATTTT.

This clonotype has at least ten counts. The CDR3: CASSFATNEKLFF. The CDR3 region has the DNA TGTGCCAGCAGTTTTGCAACTAATGAAAAACTGTTTTTT. The V gene is TRBV5-6, the J gene TRBJ1-4; D ambiguous. This CDR3 has 13 residues. Trimming pared 5 bases from V and 0 bases from J, leaving 5 bases between. The V gene's germline CDR1 is SGHDT and CDR2 YYEEEE.

In regard to this clonotype: Being one base from a much bigger clone, this may be a read error. In this CDR3 the conserved last residue, phenylalanine or tryptophan, is missing, so a read error is likely. The V and J genes are TRBV2 and TRBJ2-2; no firm D call. The CDR3 consists of 14 residues. Trimming shortened V by 3 bases and J by 4 bases, and 9 bases separated the two germline ends. From germline, CDR1 is SNHLY and CDR2 FYNNEI. This chain's CDR3 is CASSEFYTTGELFL. The CDR3 region has the DNA TGTGCCAGCAGTGAGTTCTATACCACCGGGGAGCTGTTTCTT.

This clonotype was seen at least ten times. The chain employs TRBV2 and TRBJ1-2, with a tentative D call TRBD1 (6 bases). Looked up from germline, CDR1 is SNHLY and CDR2 is FYNNEI. V was shortened by 4 bases and J by 6 bases, with 18 bases between the two germline ends. CDR3 length: 15 residues. CDR3 nucleotides: TGTGCCAGCAGTGGAAGGACAGCCCCAACGAATGGCTACACCTTC. It is translated as CASSGRTAPTNGYTF.

This clonotype was counted only a few times. This chain connects TRBV20-1 to TRBJ1-3; D is undetermined. Between the trimmed V and J ends, which lost 1 base and 3 bases, there was a span of 7 bases. CDR1 DFQATT and CDR2 SNEGSKA come from the germline V gene (reference sequence). This CDR3 comprises 13 residues. This chain's CDR3 is CSARVSGGNTIYF. CDR3 DNA: TGCAGTGCTAGAGTTTCAGGTGGAAACACCATATATTTT.

The chain recombines TRBV6-2 or TRBV6-3 with TRBJ2-1; D is perhaps TRBD2 (6 bases). CDR3 length: 16 amino acids. Germline V CDR1 and CDR2: MNHEY, SVGEGT. Trimming shortened V by 5 bases and J by 6 bases, and 20 bases separated the two germline ends. DNA of the CDR3: TGTGCCAGCAGTCCTGAGGGGCGCGTGGGGGGCAATGAGCAGTTCTTC. Amino acids: CASSPEGRVGGNEQFF.

There are a few counts of this clonotype. This chain connects TRBV14 to TRBJ2-5; D is perhaps TRBD1 (6 bases). The ends were cut back, 1 base at V and 7 bases at J, with 16 bases in the middle. The CDR3 contains 15 residues. Germline V gene lookup returns CDR1 SGHDN and CDR2 FVKESK. The DNA of the CDR3 is TGTGCCAGCAGCCAAGCGACAGGCCAATATGGGACCCAGTACTTC. Translation: CASSQATGQYGTQYF.

The table lists this clonotype with many counts. The chain links TRBV5-1 to TRBJ1-5, with 10 bases that match TRBD1. Trimming removed 4 bases from V and 3 bases from J; junction bases left unmatched: 7. The germline CDR1 and CDR2 sequences are SGHRS and YFSETQ. The length of the CDR3 is 16 residues. The CDR3: CASSPTGTGDNQPQHF. The DNA for the CDR3 is TGCGCCAGCAGCCCTACCGGGACAGGGGACAATCAGCCCCAGCATTTT. The variable domain in full, with the rest retrieved from reference TRBV5-1 and TRBJ1-5, is KAGVTQTPRYLIKTRGQQVTLSCSPISGHRSVSWYQQTPGQGLQFLFEYFSETQRNKGNFPGRFSGRQFSNSRSEMNVSTLELGDSALYLCASSPTGTGDNQPQHFGDGTRLSIL.

Only a few counts were recorded for this clonotype. The chain uses TRBV14 and TRBJ2-7; D could derive from TRBD1 or TRBD2 (5 bases each). Germline-derived CDR1 and CDR2 are SGHDN and FVKESK. The CDR3 has 13 residues. Trimming pared 4 bases from V and 7 bases from J, leaving 14 bases between. CDR3 DNA: TGTGCCAGCAGCCCCTACCGGGGCCGGGAGCAGTACTTC. It yields the protein CASSPYRGREQYF.

V is TRBV4-1 and J is TRBJ2-7; 7 bases agree with TRBD1. The length of the CDR3 is 15 residues. After removal of 8 bases from V and 6 bases from J, the junction contained 16 bases not matched to a gene. Germline values: CDR1 MGHRA, CDR2 YSYEKL. The CDR3 region is CASQAQGESFAEQYF. CDR3 nucleotides: TGCGCCAGCCAAGCCCAGGGGGAAAGCTTCGCCGAGCAGTACTTC.

This clonotype appeared many times. This chain uses TRBV7-9 with TRBJ2-7; D is possibly TRBD1 (5 bases). The length of the CDR3 is 13 residues. Trimming pared 1 base from V and 6 bases from J, leaving 10 bases between. Germline V gene sequence: CDR1 SEHNR, CDR2 FQNEAQ (reference sequence). DNA for the CDR3: TGTGCCAGCAGCTTAGGCAGGGTGGGCGAGCAGTACTTC. Translating gives CASSLGRVGEQYF. The variable domain in full, with the rest retrieved from reference TRBV7-9 and TRBJ2-7, is DTGVSQNPRHKITKRGQNVTFRCDPISEHNRLYWYRQTLGQGPEFLTYFQNEAQLEKSRLLSDRFSAERPKGSFSTLEIQRTEQGDSAMYLCASSLGRVGEQYFGPGTRLTVT.

The table lists this clonotype with many counts. This rearrangement joins TRBV6-1 to TRBJ2-4; 11 bases line up with TRBD2. The CDR3 is 15 residues long. The germline CDR1 and CDR2 sequences are MNHNS and SASEGT. J lost 7 bases, V lost 6 bases, and 8 bases had no gene match. CDR3 bases: TGTGCCAGCAGGATACTAGCGGGGGCAGGTAACATTCAGTACTTC. This encodes CASRILAGAGNIQYF.

This chain joins TRBV11-3 and TRBJ2-3; TRBD2 aligns across 8 bases. The CDR3 is 16 residues long. Trimming removed 5 bases from V and 0 bases from J; junction bases left unmatched: 7. Germline assignment: CDR1 SGHNT and CDR2 YENEEA. CDR3 nucleotides: TGTGCCAGCAGCACCGGGGGGGGGACAAGCACAGATACGCAGTATTTT. Translation gives CASSTGGGTSTDTQYF.

This clonotype was detected ten times or more. This chain uses TRBV13 with TRBJ2-3; D might be TRBD2 (6 bases). Germline values: CDR1 PRHDT, CDR2 FYEKMQ (reference sequence). The CDR3 runs to 17 residues. The V end was cut by 4 bases, the J end by 0 bases, with 17 bases between. CDR3 amino acids: CASSSTLSGPSTDTQYF. CDR3 nucleotides: TGTGCCAGCAGCTCTACCCTTAGCGGACCTAGCACAGATACGCAGTATTTT.

This clonotype was observed many times. The J gene is TRBJ1-5, the V gene TRBV6-1; the D is unclear. V dropped 10 bases and J dropped 1 base, with 8 bases sitting between them. Germline lookup yields CDR1 MNHNS and CDR2 SASEGT. The CDR3 sequence is 12 residues long. The CDR3 region is CAKDMSNQPQHF. As DNA, the CDR3 is TGTGCCAAAGACATGAGCAATCAGCCCCAGCATTTT.

In regard to this clonotype: This may be a read error: a much more frequent sequence differs by one nucleotide. In this CDR3 the conserved last residue, phenylalanine or tryptophan, is missing, so a read error is likely. The CDR3 loop reads CASSPSRATDTQYS. In DNA, the CDR3 is TGTGCCAGCAGCCCCAGCCGGGCCACAGATACGCAGTATTCT. The chain uses TRBV7-6 and TRBJ2-3; D is ambiguous. Germline lookup yields CDR1 SGHVS and CDR2 FNYEAQ. V shed 5 bases and J shed 2 bases, with 11 bases lying between them. This CDR3 region has 14 residues.

Points on this clonotype: This sequence may be a read error, since a much larger clone differs from it by one base. The CDR3 end shows no conserved phenylalanine or tryptophan, and so a read error is likely. The J gene is TRBJ2-1, the V gene TRBV7-2; possibly TRBD1 for D (6 bases). The germline CDR1 and CDR2 sequences are SGHTA and FQGNSA. The V gene lost 3 bases and the J gene lost 0 bases, with 12 bases spanning the gap. The CDR3 loop spans 16 amino acids. This CDR3 is CASSFTGRSSYNEQFY. In DNA form, the CDR3 reads TGTGCCAGCAGCTTTACAGGGAGAAGCTCCTACAATGAGCAGTTCTAC.